The clone carrying this T cell receptor (beta chain) was recorded at least ten times. Trimming shortened V by 4 bases and J by 0 bases, and 15 bases separated the two germline ends. This CDR3 has 15 residues. CDR1 is DFQATT and CDR2 is SNEGSKA in the germline V gene (reference sequence). RNA transcripts served as the template for amplifying TCR beta CDR3 regions. HTBI primers were the set used in a first-round RT-PCR of the TCR CDR3. TCRdb analysed the multiplex PCR reads with MiXCR anew, one entry per CDR3 protein. The sample records 380,000 or so distinct CDR3 sequences, about 18% being singletons. This sample was taken from a study of T cells in Graves' hyperthyroidism and ophthalmopathy. Overall study context: Once the initial diagnosis was made, peripheral blood was obtained before any treatment.

Patients were excluded because of uncontrolled infection, other autoimmune disease, pregnancy or lactation. In making diagnoses, clinical symptoms, serum thyroxine and TRAb, thyroid ultrasound and orbital computed tomography were all used. The genes are TRBV20-1 and TRBJ1-1; D is unresolved. Sample: blood. The origin of this receptor is a woman in her late teens or twenties with Graves' hyperthyroidism. Written as DNA, the CDR3 is TGCAGTGCTAACCCCGACGGAGAATTGAACACTGAAGCTTTCTTT. Amino acids: CSANPDGELNTEAFF.